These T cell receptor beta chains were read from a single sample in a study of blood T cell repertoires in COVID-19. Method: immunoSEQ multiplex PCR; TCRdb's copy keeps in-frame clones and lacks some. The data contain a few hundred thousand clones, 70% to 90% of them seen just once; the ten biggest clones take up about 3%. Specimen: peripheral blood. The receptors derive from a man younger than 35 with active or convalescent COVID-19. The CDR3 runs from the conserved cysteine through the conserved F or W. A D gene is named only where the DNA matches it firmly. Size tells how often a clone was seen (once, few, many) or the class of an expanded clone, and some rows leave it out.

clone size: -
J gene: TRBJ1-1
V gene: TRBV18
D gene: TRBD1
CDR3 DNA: TGTGCCAGCTCACCGGGGGACAGGCGGAACACTGAAGCTTTCTTT
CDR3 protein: CASSPGDRRNTEAFF

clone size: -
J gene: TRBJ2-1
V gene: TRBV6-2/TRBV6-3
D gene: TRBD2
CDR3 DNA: TGTGCCAGCAGTTCGGGACTAGCGGGGGCTTCCTACTACAATGAGCAGTTCTTC
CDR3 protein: CASSSGLAGASYYNEQFF

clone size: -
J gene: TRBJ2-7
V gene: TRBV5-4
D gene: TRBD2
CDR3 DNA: TGTGCCAGCAGCTCTGGACTAGTCGGCTACGAGCAGTACTTC
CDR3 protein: CASSSGLVGYEQYF

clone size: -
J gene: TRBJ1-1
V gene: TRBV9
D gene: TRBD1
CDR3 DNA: TGTGCCAGCAGCGTAGGACAGGGGGACACTGAAGCTTTCTTT
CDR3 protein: CASSVGQGDTEAFF

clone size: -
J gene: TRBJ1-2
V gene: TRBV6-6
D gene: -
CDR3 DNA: TGTGCCAGCTCGGACAGTGCGAATGGCTACACCTTC
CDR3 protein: CASSDSANGYTF

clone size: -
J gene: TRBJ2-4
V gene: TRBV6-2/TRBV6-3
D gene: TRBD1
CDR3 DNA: TGTGCCAGCAGCCTGACAGGGACAGGGAGCACCAAAAACATTCAGTACTTC
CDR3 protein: CASSLTGTGSTKNIQYF

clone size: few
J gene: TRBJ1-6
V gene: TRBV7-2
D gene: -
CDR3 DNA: TGTGCCAGCAGCTTAGTTGGCGGGGAATCACCCCTCCACTTT
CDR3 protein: CASSLVGGESPLHF

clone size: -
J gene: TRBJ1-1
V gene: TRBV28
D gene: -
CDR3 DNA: TGTGCCAGCAGTTTGGGTTACCGGGGAAACACTGAAGCTTTCTTT
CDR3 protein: CASSLGYRGNTEAFF

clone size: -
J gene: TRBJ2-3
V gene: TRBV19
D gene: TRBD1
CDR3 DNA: TGTGCCAGTACCCCACGGGGACAGGGGGCAGATACGCAGTATTTT
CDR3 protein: CASTPRGQGADTQYF

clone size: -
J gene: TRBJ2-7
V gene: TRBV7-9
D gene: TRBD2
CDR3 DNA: TGTGCCACCAGCCGTTTTAGCGGGGGGGGTTACTCCTACGAGCAGTACTTC
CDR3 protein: CATSRFSGGGYSYEQYF

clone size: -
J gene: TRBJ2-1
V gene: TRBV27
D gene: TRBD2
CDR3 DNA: TGTGCCAGCAGACATATAGCGGGAGGGCTTTACAATGAGCAGTTCTTC
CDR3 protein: CASRHIAGGLYNEQFF

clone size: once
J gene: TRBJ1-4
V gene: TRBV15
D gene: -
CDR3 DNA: TGTGCCACCAGCAGAGATTCTGAGGCTCTCGATGAAAAACTGTTTTTT
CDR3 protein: CATSRDSEALDEKLFF

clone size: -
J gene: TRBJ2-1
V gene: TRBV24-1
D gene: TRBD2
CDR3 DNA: TGTGCCACCAGTGATTTGTCTTCTAGCGGCGAATACAATGAGCAGTTCTTC
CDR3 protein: CATSDLSSSGEYNEQFF

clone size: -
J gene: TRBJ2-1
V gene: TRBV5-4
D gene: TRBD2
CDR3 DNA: TGTGCCAGCAGAGAAACTAGCGGCTCCTACAATGAGCAGTTCTTC
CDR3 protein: CASRETSGSYNEQFF

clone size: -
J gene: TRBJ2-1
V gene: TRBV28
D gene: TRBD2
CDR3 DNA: TGTGCCAGCAGTTATAGCGGGAAGTTGAGCAATGAGCAGTTCTTC
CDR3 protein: CASSYSGKLSNEQFF

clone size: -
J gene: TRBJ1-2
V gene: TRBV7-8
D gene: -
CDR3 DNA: TGTGCCAGCAGCTTATATGACAGCTATGGCTACACCTTC
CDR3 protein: CASSLYDSYGYTF

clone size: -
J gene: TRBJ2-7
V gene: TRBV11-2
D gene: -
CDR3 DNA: TGTGCCAGCAGCTTAGATGGTAGCGAGCAGTACTTC
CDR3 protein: CASSLDGSEQYF